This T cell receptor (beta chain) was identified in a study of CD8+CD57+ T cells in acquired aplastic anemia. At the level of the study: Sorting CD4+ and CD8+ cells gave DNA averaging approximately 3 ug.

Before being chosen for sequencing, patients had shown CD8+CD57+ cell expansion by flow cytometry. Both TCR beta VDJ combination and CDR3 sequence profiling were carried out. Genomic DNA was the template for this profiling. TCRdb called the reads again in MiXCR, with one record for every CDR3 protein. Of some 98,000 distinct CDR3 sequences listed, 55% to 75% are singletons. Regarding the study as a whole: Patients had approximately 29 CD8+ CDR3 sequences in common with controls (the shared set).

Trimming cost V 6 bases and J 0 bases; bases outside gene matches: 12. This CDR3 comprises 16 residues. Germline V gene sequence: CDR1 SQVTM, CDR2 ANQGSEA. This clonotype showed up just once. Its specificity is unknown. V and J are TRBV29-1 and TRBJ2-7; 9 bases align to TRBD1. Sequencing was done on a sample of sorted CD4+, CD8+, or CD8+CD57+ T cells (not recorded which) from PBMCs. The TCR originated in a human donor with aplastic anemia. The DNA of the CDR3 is TGCAGCGTCCTAAGCACCGGGACAGGGAGCTCCTACGAGCAGTACTTC. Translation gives CSVLSTGTGSSYEQYF.